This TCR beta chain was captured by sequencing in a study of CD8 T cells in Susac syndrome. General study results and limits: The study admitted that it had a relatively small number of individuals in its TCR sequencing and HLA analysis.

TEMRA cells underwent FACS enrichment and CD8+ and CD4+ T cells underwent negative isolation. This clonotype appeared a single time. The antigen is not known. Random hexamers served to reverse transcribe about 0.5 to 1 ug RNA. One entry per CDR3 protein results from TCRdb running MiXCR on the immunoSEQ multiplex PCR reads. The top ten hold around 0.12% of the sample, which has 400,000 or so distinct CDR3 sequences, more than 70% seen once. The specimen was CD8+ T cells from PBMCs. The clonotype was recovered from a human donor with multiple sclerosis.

The CDR3 DNA is TGTGCCATCAGATCAGAAACATGGACTAGCGGGGGGGACTACAATGAGCAGTTCTTC. This gives the protein CAIRSETWTSGGDYNEQFF. The chain joins TRBV10-3 to TRBJ2-1, with 15 bases matching TRBD2. This CDR3 has 19 residues. The V gene end was trimmed by 6 bases and the J gene end by 3 bases; junction bases not matched to a gene: 12. Germline V CDR1 and CDR2: ENHRY, SYGVKD.